This TCR beta chain was recovered during a study of Ad26.COV2.S vaccination and SARS-CoV-2 variants. Across the study: In the COV1001 trial, the donor was in the Ad26.COV2.S arm. Broader study findings: Vaccinees showed greater spike-specific TCR breadth than placebo recipients. Responses of spike-specific T cells (both CD8+ and CD4+) reportedly showed substantial breadth after vaccination.

Of note for this clone: Its antigen is not known.

The table came from immunoSEQ multiplex PCR; TCRdb's copy has only in-frame clones and leaves some out. The table lists 400,000 to 450,000 clones, about nine tenths of them singletons. Trimming pared 1 base from V and 6 bases from J, leaving 21 bases between. The CDR3 is 17 amino acids. CDR1 SGHNT and CDR2 YYREEE come from the germline V gene (reference sequence). As to treatment: around 19 received Ad26.COV2.S at low or high dose, single or two shots; several received placebo; per-sample allocation not given. Specimens were obtained on day 63 following the first vaccine or placebo injection. The sample consisted of peripheral blood, taken in a trial of Ad26.COV2.S vaccine versus placebo. The rearrangement joins TRBV5-4 to TRBJ2-3, with D possibly matching TRBD2 (6 bases). The source is a person between 18 and 65 years old who received the Ad26.COV2.S COVID-19 vaccine or a placebo. This CDR3 is CASSLFPKRRDRDTQYF. The DNA of the CDR3 is TGTGCCAGCAGCTTGTTCCCAAAACGGCGGGACCGGGATACGCAGTATTTT.